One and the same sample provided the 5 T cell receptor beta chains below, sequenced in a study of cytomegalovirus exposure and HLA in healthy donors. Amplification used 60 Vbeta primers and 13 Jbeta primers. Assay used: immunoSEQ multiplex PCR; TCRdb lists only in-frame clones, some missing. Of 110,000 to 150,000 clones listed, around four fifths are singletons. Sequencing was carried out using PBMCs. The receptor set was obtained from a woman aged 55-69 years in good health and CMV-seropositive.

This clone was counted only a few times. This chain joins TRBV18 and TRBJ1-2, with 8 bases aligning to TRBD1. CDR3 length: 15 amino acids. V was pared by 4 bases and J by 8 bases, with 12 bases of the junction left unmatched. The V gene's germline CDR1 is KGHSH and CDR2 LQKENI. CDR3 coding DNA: TGTGCCAGCTCACTCTCGACAGGGGCTATAGACGGCTACACCTTC. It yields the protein CASSLSTGAIDGYTF.

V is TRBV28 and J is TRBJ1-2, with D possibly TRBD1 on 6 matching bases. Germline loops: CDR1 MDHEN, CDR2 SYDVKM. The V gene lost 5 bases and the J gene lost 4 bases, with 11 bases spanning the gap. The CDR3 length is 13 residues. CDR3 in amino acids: CASSADRFYGYTF. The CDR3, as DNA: TGTGCCAGCAGTGCCGACAGGTTCTATGGCTACACCTTC.

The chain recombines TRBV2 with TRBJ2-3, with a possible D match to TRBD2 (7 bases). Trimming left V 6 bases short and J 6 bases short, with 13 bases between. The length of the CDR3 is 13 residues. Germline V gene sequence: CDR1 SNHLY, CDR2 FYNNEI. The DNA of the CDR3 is TGTGCCAGCAGGATACAGGGAGGGGATACGCAGTATTTT. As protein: CASRIQGGDTQYF.

CDR3: CASSQDSGGSYEQYF. The CDR3 nucleotides read TGCGCCAGCAGCCAAGATTCGGGAGGGTCCTACGAGCAGTACTTC. The chain carries TRBV4-3 and TRBJ2-7; 8 nucleotides align to TRBD2. The CDR3 loop spans 15 amino acids. CDR1 and CDR2 (germline): LGHNA, YSLEER. With V trimmed by 0 bases and J by 1 base, 2 bases remained unmatched.

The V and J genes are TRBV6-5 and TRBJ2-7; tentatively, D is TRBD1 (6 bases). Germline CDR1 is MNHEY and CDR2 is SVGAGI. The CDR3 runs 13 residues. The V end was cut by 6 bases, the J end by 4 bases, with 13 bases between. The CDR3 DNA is TGTGCCAGCAGCCTACTCAGGGGATACGAGCAGTACTTC. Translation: CASSLLRGYEQYF.